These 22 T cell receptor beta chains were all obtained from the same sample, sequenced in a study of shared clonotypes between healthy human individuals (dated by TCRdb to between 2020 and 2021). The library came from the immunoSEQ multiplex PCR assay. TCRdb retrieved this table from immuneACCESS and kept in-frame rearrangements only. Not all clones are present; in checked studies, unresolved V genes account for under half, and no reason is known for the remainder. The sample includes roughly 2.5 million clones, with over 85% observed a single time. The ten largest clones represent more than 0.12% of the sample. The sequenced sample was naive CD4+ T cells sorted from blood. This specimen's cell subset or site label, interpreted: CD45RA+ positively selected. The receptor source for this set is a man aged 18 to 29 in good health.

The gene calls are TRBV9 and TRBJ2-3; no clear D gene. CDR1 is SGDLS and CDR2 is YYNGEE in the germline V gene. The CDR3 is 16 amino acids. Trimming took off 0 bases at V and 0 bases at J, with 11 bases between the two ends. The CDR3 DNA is TGTGCCAGCAGCGTAGATGGTGGCAGGAGCACAGATACGCAGTATTTT. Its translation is CASSVDGGRSTDTQYF.

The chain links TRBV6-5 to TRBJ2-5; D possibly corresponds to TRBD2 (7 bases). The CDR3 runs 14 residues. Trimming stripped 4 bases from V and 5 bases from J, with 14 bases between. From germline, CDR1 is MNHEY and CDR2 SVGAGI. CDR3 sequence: CASSSVGGRETQYF. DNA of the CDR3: TGTGCCAGCAGTTCCGTGGGGGGGCGGGAGACCCAGTACTTC.

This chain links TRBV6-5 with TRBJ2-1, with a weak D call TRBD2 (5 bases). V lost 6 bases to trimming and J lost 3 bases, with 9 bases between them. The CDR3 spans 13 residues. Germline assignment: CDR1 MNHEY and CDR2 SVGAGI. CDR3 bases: TGTGCCAGCAGGGGGAGTATCTACAATGAGCAGTTCTTC. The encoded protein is CASRGSIYNEQFF.

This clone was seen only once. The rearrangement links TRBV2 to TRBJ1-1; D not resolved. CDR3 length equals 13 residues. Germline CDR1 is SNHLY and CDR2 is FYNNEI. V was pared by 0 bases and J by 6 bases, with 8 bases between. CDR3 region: CASSEALPAEAFF. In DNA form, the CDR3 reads TGTGCCAGCAGTGAAGCGCTTCCAGCTGAAGCTTTCTTT.

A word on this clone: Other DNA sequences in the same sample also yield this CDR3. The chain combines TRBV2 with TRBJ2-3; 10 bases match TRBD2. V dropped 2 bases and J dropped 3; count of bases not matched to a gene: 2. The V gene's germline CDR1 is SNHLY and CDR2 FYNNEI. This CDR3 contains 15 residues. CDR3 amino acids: CASSERAGGTDTQYF. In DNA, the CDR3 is TGTGCCAGCAGTGAACGAGCGGGAGGGACAGATACGCAGTATTTT. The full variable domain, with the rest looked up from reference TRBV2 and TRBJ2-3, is EPEVTQTPSHQVTQMGQEVILRCVPISNHLYFYWYRQILGQKVEFLVSFYNNEISEKSEIFDDQFSVERPDGSNFTLKIRSTKLEDSAMYFCASSERAGGTDTQYFGPGTRLTVL.

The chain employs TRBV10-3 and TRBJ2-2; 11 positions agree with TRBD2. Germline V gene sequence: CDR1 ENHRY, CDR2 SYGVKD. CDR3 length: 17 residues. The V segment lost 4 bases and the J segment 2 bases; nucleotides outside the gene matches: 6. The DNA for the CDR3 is TGTGCCATCAGTGGGTCGGGGACTAGCGGAAACACCGGGGAGCTGTTTTTT. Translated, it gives CAISGSGTSGNTGELFF.

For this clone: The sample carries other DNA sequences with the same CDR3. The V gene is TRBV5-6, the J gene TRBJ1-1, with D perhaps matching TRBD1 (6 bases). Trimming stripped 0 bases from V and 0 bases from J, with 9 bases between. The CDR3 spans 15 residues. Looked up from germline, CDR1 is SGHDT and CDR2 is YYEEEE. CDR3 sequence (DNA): TGTGCCAGCAGCTTGGGACAGGTAATGAACACTGAAGCTTTCTTT. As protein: CASSLGQVMNTEAFF.

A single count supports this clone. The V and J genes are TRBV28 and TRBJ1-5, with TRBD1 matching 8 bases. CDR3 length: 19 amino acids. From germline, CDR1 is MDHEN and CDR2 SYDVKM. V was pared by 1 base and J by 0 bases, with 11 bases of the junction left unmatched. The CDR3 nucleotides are TGTGCCAGCAGTTTATTCAGGGGGCTAGCCGATTATAGCAATCAGCCCCAGCATTTT. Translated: CASSLFRGLADYSNQPQHF.

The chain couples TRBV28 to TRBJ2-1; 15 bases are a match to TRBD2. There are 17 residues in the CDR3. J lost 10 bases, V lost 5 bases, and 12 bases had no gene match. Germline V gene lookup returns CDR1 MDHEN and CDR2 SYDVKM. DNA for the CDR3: TGTGCCAGCAGTCCCAGTCAGGGACTAGCGGGGGGAGGAGAGCAGTTCTTC. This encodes CASSPSQGLAGGGEQFF.

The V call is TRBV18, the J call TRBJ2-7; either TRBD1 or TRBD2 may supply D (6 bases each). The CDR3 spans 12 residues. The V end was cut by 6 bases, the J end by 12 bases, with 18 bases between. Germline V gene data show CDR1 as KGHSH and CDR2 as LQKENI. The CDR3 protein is CASSLLSGGRYF. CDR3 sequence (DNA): TGTGCCAGCTCGCTTCTGTCCGGGGGCCGGTACTTC.

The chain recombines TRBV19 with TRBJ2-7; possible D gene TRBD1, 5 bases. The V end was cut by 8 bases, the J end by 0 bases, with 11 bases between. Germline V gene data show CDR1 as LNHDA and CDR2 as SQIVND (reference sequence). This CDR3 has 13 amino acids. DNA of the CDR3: TGTGCCAGTGCTGACAGAAGCTCCTACGAGCAGTACTTC. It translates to CASADRSSYEQYF. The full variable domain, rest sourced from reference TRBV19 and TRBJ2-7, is DGGITQSPKYLFRKEGQNVTLSCEQNLNHDAMYWYRQDPGQGLRLIYYSQIVNDFQKGDIAEGYSVSREKKESFPLTVTSAQKNPTAFYLCASADRSSYEQYFGPGTRLTVT.

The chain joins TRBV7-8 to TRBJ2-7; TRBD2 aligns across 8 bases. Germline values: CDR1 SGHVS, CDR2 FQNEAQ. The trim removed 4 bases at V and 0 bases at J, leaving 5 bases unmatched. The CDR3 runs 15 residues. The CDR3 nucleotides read TGTGCCAGCAGCTCGAAGCGGGGGAGCTCCTACGAGCAGTACTTC. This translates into CASSSKRGSSYEQYF.

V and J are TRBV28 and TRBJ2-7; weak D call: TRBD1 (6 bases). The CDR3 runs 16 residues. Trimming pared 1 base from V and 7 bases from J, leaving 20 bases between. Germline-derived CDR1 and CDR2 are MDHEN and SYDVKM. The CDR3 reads CASSLFRQAPTLEQYF. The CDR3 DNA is TGTGCCAGCAGTTTATTCCGACAGGCCCCGACGTTGGAGCAGTACTTC.

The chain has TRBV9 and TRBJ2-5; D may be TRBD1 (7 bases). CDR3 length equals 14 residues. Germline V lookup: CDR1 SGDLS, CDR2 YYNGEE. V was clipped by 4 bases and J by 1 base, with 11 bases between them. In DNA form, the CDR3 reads TGTGCCAGCAGCTACCAGGGGGGCCAAGAGACCCAGTACTTC. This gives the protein CASSYQGGQETQYF.

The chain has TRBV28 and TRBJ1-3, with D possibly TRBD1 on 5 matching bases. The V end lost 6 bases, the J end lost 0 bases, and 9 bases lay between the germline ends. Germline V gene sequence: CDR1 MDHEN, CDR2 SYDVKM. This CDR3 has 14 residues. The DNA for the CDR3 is TGTGCCAGCAGAGCCGACAGCTCTGGAAACACCATATATTTT. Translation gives CASRADSSGNTIYF.

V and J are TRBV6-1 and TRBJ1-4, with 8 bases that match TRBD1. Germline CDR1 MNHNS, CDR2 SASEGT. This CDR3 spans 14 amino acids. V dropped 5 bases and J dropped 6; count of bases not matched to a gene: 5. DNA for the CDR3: TGTGCCAGCAGTTCAGGGGGCGCGGATGAAAAACTGTTTTTT. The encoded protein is CASSSGGADEKLFF.

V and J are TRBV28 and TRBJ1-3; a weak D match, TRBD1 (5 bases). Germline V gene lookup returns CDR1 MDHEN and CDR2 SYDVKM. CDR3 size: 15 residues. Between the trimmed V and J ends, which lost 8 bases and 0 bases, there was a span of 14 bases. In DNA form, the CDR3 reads TGTGCCAGCGCATCCGGGACTCACTCTGGAAACACCATATATTTT. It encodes CASASGTHSGNTIYF.

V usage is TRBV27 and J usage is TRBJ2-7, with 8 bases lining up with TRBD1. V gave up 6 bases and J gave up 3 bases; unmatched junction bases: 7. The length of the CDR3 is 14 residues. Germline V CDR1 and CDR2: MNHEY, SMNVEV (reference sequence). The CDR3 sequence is CASSRGGQDYEQYF. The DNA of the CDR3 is TGTGCCAGCAGCCGTGGGGGACAGGACTACGAGCAGTACTTC.

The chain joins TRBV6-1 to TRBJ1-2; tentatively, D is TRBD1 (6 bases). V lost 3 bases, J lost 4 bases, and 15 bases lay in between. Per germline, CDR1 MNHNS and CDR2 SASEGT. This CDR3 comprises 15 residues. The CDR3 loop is CASSDATGSFYGYTF. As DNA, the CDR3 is TGTGCCAGCAGTGACGCGACAGGTTCATTCTATGGCTACACCTTC.

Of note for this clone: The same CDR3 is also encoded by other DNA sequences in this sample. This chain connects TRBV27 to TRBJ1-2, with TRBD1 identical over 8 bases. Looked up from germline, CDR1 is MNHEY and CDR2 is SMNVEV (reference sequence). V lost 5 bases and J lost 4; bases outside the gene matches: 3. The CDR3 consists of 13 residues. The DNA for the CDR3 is TGTGCCAGCAGTCGACAGGGGCCCTATGGCTACACCTTC. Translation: CASSRQGPYGYTF.

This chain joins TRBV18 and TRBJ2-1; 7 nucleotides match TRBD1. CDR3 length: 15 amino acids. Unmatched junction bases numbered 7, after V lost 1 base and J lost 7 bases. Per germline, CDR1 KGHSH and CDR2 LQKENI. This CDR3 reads CASSPLTGQVNEQFF. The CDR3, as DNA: TGTGCCAGCTCACCACTAACCGGACAGGTTAATGAGCAGTTCTTC.

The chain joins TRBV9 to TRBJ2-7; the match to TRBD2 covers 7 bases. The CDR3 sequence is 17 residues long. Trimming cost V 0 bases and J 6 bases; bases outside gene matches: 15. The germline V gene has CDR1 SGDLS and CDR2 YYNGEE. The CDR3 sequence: CASSVGGKASGILEQYF. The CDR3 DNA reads TGTGCCAGCAGCGTAGGGGGGAAGGCTAGCGGCATTCTCGAGCAGTACTTC.